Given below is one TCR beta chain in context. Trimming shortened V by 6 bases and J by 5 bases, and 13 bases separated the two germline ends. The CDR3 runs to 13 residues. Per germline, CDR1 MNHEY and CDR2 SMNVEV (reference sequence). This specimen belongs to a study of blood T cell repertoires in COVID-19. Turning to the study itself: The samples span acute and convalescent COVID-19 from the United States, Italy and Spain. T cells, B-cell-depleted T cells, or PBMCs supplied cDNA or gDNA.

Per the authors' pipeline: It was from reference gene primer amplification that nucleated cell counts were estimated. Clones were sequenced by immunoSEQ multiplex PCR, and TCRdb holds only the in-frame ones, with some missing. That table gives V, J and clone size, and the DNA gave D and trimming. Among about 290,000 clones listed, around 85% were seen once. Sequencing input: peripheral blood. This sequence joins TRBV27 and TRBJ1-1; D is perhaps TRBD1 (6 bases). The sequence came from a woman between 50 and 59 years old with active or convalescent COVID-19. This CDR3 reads CASSFGQSTEAFF. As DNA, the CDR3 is TGTGCCAGCAGCTTCGGACAGAGTACTGAAGCTTTCTTT.